This passage covers 21 T cell receptor beta chains from one sample sequenced in a study of CD8+CD57+ T cells in acquired aplastic anemia. TCR beta VDJ combinations and CDR3 sequences were profiled from genomic DNA. One entry per CDR3 protein results from TCRdb running MiXCR on the reads. The data show hundreds of thousands of distinct CDR3 sequences, approximately 70% seen once. The source material was sorted CD4+, CD8+, or CD8+CD57+ T cells (not recorded which) from PBMCs. The source is a human donor in good health, serving as a control.

The chain carries TRBV2 and TRBJ1-5, with D unclear. V shed 4 bases and J shed 0 bases, with 13 bases lying between them. This CDR3 comprises 16 residues. CDR1 SNHLY and CDR2 FYNNEI come from the germline V gene. DNA for the CDR3: TGTGCCAGCAGTGCAACGTGGGAGAATAGCAATCAGCCCCAGCATTTT. Translating it yields CASSATWENSNQPQHF.

In its sample, this clonotype was seen many times. The CDR3 loop is CASSFGGGGLDEQYF. DNA for the CDR3: TGCGCCAGCAGCTTCGGGGGGGGGGGTCTCGACGAGCAGTACTTC. The chain carries TRBV5-1 and TRBJ2-7, with 8 positions matching TRBD2. After removal of 2 bases from V and 5 bases from J, the junction contained 9 bases not matched to a gene. This CDR3 contains 15 residues. Per the germline V gene, CDR1 is SGHRS and CDR2 is YFSETQ.

This chain connects TRBV25-1 to TRBJ2-3; D not resolved. Per germline, CDR1 MGHDK and CDR2 SYGVNS. The CDR3 extends over 12 amino acids. V was clipped by 0 bases and J by 4 bases, with 2 bases between them. CDR3 sequence: CASSEYADTQYF. In DNA form, the CDR3 reads TGTGCCAGCAGTGAATACGCAGATACGCAGTATTTT.

This clonotype was seen once. The chain carries TRBV5-1 and TRBJ1-2; possibly TRBD1 for D (6 bases). Germline V gene data show CDR1 as SGHRS and CDR2 as YFSETQ. The CDR3 consists of 13 residues. Deletions cut 1 base from V and 8 bases from J, with 12 bases between. CDR3 loop: CASSLPGQGGYTF. CDR3 DNA: TGCGCCAGCAGCTTGCCTGGGCAGGGGGGCTACACCTTC.

On this clonotype: This CDR3 fails to terminate in the conserved phenylalanine or tryptophan, so it likely reflects a read error. It is unclear where the CDR3 begins or ends on the DNA, so no DNA is shown, and the CDR3 is as TCRdb lists it. The rearrangement joins TRBV7-8 to TRBJ2-7. The CDR3 adds up to 13 amino acids, both ends counted. Germline V lookup: CDR1 SGHVS, CDR2 FQNEAQ. The CDR3 protein is CASSLGTDPNYGY.

This clonotype came up a few times. This chain joins TRBV15 and TRBJ1-1, with a weak D call TRBD1 (5 bases). V was clipped by 2 bases and J by 3 bases, with 22 bases between them. The germline CDR1 and CDR2 sequences are LNHNV and YYDKDF (reference sequence). CDR3 length equals 18 residues. The DNA of the CDR3 is TGTGCCACCAGCAGACCCCCTGGGGTGGGGCATTCGTACACTGAAGCTTTCTTT. This sequence encodes CATSRPPGVGHSYTEAFF.

The genes are TRBV6-1 and TRBJ1-2; D is uncertain. V lost 7 bases to trimming and J lost 7 bases, with 13 bases between them. The CDR3 contains 12 residues. The V gene's germline CDR1 is MNHNS and CDR2 SASEGT. The CDR3 here is CASIKREAGYTF. CDR3 in DNA: TGTGCCAGCATCAAGAGGGAGGCTGGCTACACCTTC.

This clonotype has at least ten counts. This sequence joins TRBV7-2 and TRBJ1-1, with 7 bases matching TRBD1. This CDR3 spans 14 amino acids. The V segment lost 3 bases and the J segment 1 base; nucleotides outside the gene matches: 2. Germline V gene lookup returns CDR1 SGHTA and CDR2 FQGNSA. DNA for the CDR3: TGTGCCAGCAGCTTCGGACAGGAGAACACTGAAGCTTTCTTT. As protein: CASSFGQENTEAFF.

The chain recombines TRBV5-8 with TRBJ2-5; D is ambiguous. Germline V gives CDR1 SGHTS, CDR2 YDEGEE. The CDR3 spans 14 residues. V was shortened by 4 bases and J by 5 bases, with 15 bases between the two germline ends. The CDR3 sequence: CASSLTIGGETQYF. DNA of the CDR3: TGTGCCAGCAGCCTTACGATTGGTGGGGAGACCCAGTACTTC.

Concerning this clonotype: At one end the junction does not follow the germline gene, possibly because of a read error. The chain joins TRBV7-2 to TRBJ2-5; TRBD2 is a possible D gene (5 bases). The CDR3 has 14 amino acids. Germline V gene sequence: CDR1 SGHTA, CDR2 FQGNSA. For the CDR3, the DNA is TGCGCCAGCAGTCCCCCGGCTAGCACTGGGGACCAGTACTTC. Translating gives CASSPPASTGDQYF.

This clonotype has ten or more counts. The V gene is TRBV11-3, the J gene TRBJ2-1; no definite D call. CDR3 length equals 13 residues. Germline V lookup: CDR1 SGHNT, CDR2 YENEEA. V was pared by 2 bases and J by 7 bases, with 9 bases between. The CDR3 spells CASSLTSMNEQFF. CDR3 in DNA: TGTGCCAGCAGCTTAACTTCCATGAATGAGCAGTTCTTC.

The chain uses TRBV7-2 and TRBJ2-7; D not resolved. Per germline, CDR1 SGHTA and CDR2 FQGNSA. Trimming removed 7 bases from V and 5 bases from J, with 12 bases in between. The CDR3 totals 12 residues. The CDR3 sequence is CASTLGGHEQYF. The CDR3 DNA follows: TGTGCCAGCACGCTAGGTGGACACGAGCAGTACTTC.

The chain has TRBV2 and TRBJ1-1; 7 bases match TRBD1. The J segment lost 10 bases and the V segment lost 6 bases, leaving 23 bases of the junction unmatched. Germline V CDR1 and CDR2: SNHLY, FYNNEI. This CDR3 has 17 amino acids. The CDR3 DNA reads TGTGCCAGCAGCTCCATAGTAGGGACAGAGGAGTCCCAAAGAGCTTTCTTT. It yields the protein CASSSIVGTEESQRAFF.

The table lists this clonotype with many counts. The CDR3 DNA reads TGTGCCAGCAGTACCGGGACACTGTGGGGGAACCACTTT. It is translated as CASSTGTLWGNHF. V gene TRBV6-2 or TRBV6-3 combines with J gene TRBJ1-6; D possibly corresponds to TRBD1 (6 bases). This CDR3 comprises 13 residues. With 5 bases removed from V and 18 bases from J, the gap between germline ends came to 20 bases. Germline assignment: CDR1 MNHEY and CDR2 SVGEGT.

Notes on this clonotype: Because the CDR3 is missing its conserved closing phenylalanine or tryptophan, this is likely a read error. This chain connects TRBV7-2 to TRBJ1-6, with no clear D. The CDR3 loop spans 12 amino acids. V was pared by 1 base and J by 16 bases, with 11 bases between. CDR1 and CDR2 (germline): SGHTA, FQGNSA. The CDR3 here is CASSLDNSPLHS. Written as DNA, the CDR3 is TGTGCCAGCAGCTTAGACAATTCCCCTCTCCACTCT.

There are many counts of this clonotype. J is TRBJ1-3 and V is TRBV5-5; D remains ambiguous. There are 15 residues in the CDR3. Germline values: CDR1 SGHKS, CDR2 YYEKEE (reference sequence). V was shortened by 0 bases and J by 0 bases, with 7 bases between the two germline ends. CDR3 DNA sequence: TGTGCCAGCAGCTTGGCCGGGATCTCTGGAAACACCATATATTTT. It codes for CASSLAGISGNTIYF.

The rearrangement uses TRBV4-2 and TRBJ1-1; 8 bases are a match to TRBD1. After removal of 8 bases from V and 1 base from J, the junction contained 12 bases not matched to a gene. The CDR3 is made up of 16 amino acids. From germline, CDR1 is LGHNA and CDR2 YNFKEQ. CDR3 sequence (DNA): TGTGCCAGCCGCCTAACAGGGGGTGGGTCGAACACTGAAGCTTTCTTT. Translated, it gives CASRLTGGGSNTEAFF.

This clonotype occurred many times. This chain uses TRBV5-4 with TRBJ1-4; D gene uncertain. The germline V and J ends were trimmed by 3 bases and 0 bases, with 12 bases remaining between them. The CDR3 consists of 16 residues. CDR1 is SGHNT and CDR2 is YYREEE in the germline V gene (reference sequence). CDR3 DNA: TGTGCCAGCAGCTCATACAAGGGCTCAACTAATGAAAAACTGTTTTTT. It is translated as CASSSYKGSTNEKLFF.

This clonotype has ten or more counts. The chain is built from TRBV6-6 and TRBJ2-3, with 10 bases matching TRBD2. Germline V gene lookup returns CDR1 MNHNY and CDR2 SVGAGI (reference sequence). This CDR3 has 16 amino acids. V lost 5 bases, J lost 2 bases, and 7 bases stayed unmatched. CDR3: CASSPRLAGLTDTQYF. Here the CDR3 DNA reads TGTGCCAGCAGTCCACGACTAGCGGGCCTCACAGATACGCAGTATTTT.

Comments on this clonotype: Mismatch with germline at one junction end may stem from a read error. The chain links TRBV5-1 to TRBJ1-2; 11 bases are shared with TRBD1. The CDR3 length is 14 residues. From germline, CDR1 is SGHRS and CDR2 YFSETQ. In DNA form, the CDR3 reads TGTGCCAGCACTTCGGGACAGGGGGAGGATGGCTACACCTTC. Its protein is CASTSGQGEDGYTF.

The V call is TRBV20-1, the J call TRBJ1-2, with 7 bases aligning to TRBD1. The CDR3 is made up of 12 amino acids. In germline, CDR1 is DFQATT, CDR2 SNEGSKA (reference sequence). The CDR3 spells CSVKQGDAGYTF. The DNA of the CDR3 is TGCAGCGTGAAGCAGGGGGACGCTGGCTACACCTTC.